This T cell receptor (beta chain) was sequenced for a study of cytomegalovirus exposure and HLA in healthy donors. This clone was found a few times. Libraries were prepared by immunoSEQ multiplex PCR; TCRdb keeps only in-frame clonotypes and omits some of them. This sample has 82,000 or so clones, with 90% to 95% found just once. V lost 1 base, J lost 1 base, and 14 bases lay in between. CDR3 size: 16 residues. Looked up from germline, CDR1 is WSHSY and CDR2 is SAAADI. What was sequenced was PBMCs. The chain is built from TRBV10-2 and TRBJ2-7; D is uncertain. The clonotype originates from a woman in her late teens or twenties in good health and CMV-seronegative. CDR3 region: CASSEWARAESYEQYF. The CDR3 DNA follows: TGCGCCAGCAGTGAGTGGGCCCGTGCAGAGTCCTACGAGCAGTACTTC.